The TCR beta chain described here comes from a study of blood T cell repertoires in COVID-19. Germline CDR1 and CDR2: MDHEN and SYDVKM. The CDR3 is 14 amino acids. With 5 bases clipped from V and 7 bases from J, the junction kept 7 bases outside the gene matches. Generated by immunoSEQ multiplex PCR, the TCRdb table keeps only in-frame clones and is missing some. The sample yields some 350,000 clones, around 90% seen once. The sample taken for sequencing was peripheral blood. This receptor was identified in a man aged 18 to 30 with active or convalescent COVID-19. The chain joins TRBV28 to TRBJ2-5; 10 bases map to TRBD1. In nucleotides, the CDR3 is TGTGCCAGCAGTCCAGGGACAGGGGATGTGACCCAGTACTTC. Its translation is CASSPGTGDVTQYF.